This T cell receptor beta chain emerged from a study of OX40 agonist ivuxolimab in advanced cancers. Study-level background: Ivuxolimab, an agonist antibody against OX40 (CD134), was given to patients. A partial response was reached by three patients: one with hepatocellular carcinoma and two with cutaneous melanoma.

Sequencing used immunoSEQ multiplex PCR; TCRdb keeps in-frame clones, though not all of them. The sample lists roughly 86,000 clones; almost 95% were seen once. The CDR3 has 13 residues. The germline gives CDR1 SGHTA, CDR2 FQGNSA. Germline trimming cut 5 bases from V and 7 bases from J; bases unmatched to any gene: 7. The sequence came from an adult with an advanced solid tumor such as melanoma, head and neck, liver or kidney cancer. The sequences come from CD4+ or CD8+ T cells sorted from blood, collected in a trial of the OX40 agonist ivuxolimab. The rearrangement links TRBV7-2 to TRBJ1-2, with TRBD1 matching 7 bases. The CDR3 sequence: CASSEQGPGGYTF. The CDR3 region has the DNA TGTGCCAGCAGCGAACAGGGGCCCGGTGGCTACACCTTC.